This TCR beta chain was sequenced in a study of T cells in localized non-small cell lung cancer (dated by TCRdb to the early 2020s). A note on the overall study: The study analyzed T cell repertoires of hundreds of early-stage NSCLC patients, comparing tumors and uninvolved tumor-adjacent lungs. The cohort consisted of around 250 treatment-naive NSCLC patients whose localized lung tumors had been resected. The mean age of the NSCLC patients was roughly 70 years, with roughly 120 men and around 99 women. Overall study results and their limits: Because multi-region tumor sequencing was not performed, intratumor heterogeneity could not be ruled out. Higher T cell density in blood was associated with longer overall survival, whereas higher clonality in adjacent lung was associated with shorter survival. Because of the exploratory design, TCR variables were selected using unadjusted p-values without false-discovery rate correction. Uninvolved tumor-adjacent lung showed the highest T cell clonality, higher than tumor, which suggests more focused antigenic responses in the uninvolved tumor-adjacent lung. A median of approximately 55 of the top 100 tumor clones were detected in paired uninvolved adjacent lung, and around 30 of these tumor clones were also found among the top 100 clones of the paired uninvolved adjacent lung.

At diagnosis, peripheral blood, uninvolved tumor-adjacent lung and tumor were collected and stored as a combination of fresh-frozen and FFPE material. Blood samples were analyzed as peripheral blood mononuclear cells for TCR repertoire profiling. Trimming leaves V shorter by 6 bases and J shorter by 0 bases, with the junction holding 3 bases beyond the gene matches. From the germline V gene (reference sequence), CDR1 is LNHDA and CDR2 is SQIVND. From its cysteine to its phenylalanine, the CDR3 spans 16 amino acids. Here the CDR3 DNA is all that survives: 48 bases in frame from base 1. The immunoSEQ Assay was used to sequence TCR beta CDR3 regions from DNA. Processing in the source paper ran as follows. T cell density was computed as TCR beta template counts normalized to usable DNA estimated by amplifying housekeeping genes. Richness was estimated using the preseqR package, with extrapolation to 400,000 templates for PBMC samples and to 120,000 templates for tissue samples. Clonality was calculated as one minus Pielou's evenness. Tissue-enriched TCRs were identified by differential abundance testing using productive amino-acid clonotypes, minimum total count 5 and alpha 0.1. The Jaccard Index and the Morisita Overlap Index were used to quantify repertoire overlap between compartments. TCR beta CDR3s were clustered by GLIPH together with public tetramer-defined viral CDR3s, and at least three viral sequences plus V-gene enrichment were required for viral motifs. Here the immuneACCESS table is served through TCRdb, limited to in-frame sequences with V and J called. Missing clones are a known gap in these copies; in checked studies unresolved V genes cover under half, and the rest lacks a known reason. That table supplies the V and J calls and clone size; D and trimming were determined from the DNA. The sample contains 40,000 or so clones, approximately 83% of them found a single time. The ten largest clones represent about 6.4% of the sample.

With respect to this clone: It has no known antigen specificity. No much larger clone exists at a distance of one base, and base qualities are not known.

The TCR originated in a man aged 40 to 70 with stage I lung adenocarcinoma. This material consisted of peripheral blood, taken before any cancer treatment. Recombination joined TRBV19 with TRBJ2-4, with 12 bases aligning to TRBD2. This receptor carries the CDR3 CASRGTSGLAKNIQYF. The DNA is TGTGCCAGTAGGGGGACTAGCGGGTTAGCCAAAAACATTCAGTACTTC.